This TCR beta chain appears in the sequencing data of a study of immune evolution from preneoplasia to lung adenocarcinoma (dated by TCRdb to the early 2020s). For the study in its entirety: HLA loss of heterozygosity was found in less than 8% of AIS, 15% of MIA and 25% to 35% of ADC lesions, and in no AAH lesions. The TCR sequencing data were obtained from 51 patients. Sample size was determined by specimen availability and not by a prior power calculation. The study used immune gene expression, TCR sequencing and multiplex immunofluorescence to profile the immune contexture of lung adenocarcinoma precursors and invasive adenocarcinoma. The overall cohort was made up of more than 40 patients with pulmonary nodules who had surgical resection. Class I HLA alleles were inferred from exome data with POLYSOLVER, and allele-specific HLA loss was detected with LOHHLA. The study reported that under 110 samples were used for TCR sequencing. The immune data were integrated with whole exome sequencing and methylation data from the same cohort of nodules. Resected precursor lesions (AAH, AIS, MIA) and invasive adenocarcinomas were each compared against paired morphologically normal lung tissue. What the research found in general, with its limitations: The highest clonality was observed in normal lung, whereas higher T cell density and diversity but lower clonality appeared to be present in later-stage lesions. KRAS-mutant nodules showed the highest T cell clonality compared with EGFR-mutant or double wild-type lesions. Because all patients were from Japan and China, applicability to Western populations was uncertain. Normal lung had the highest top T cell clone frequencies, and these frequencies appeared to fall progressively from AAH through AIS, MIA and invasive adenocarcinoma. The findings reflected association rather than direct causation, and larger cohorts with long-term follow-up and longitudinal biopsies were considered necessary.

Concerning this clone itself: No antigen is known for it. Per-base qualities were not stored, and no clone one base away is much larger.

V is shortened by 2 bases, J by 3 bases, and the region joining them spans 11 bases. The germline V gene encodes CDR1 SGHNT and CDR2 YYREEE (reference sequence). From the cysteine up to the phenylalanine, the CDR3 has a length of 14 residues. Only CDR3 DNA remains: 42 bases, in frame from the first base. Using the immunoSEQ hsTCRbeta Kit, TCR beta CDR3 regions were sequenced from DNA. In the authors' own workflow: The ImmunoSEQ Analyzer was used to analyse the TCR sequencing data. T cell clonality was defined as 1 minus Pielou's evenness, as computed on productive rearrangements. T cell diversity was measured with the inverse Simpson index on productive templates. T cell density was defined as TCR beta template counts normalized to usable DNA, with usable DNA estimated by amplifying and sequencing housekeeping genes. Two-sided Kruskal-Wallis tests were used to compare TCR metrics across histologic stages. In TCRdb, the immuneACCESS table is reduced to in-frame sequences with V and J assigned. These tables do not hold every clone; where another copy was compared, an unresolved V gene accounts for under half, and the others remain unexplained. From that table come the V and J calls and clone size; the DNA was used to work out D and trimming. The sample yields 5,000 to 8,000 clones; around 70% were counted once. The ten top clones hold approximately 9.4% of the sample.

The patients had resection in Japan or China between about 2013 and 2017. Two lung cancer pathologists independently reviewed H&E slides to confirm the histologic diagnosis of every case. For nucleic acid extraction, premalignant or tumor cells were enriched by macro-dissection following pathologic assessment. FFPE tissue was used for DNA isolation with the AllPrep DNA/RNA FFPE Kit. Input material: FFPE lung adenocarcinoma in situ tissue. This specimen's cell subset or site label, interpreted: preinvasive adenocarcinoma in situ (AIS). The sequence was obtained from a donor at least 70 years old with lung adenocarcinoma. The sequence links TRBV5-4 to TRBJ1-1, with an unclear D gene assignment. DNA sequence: TGTGCCAGCAGCTTAGAGGCGAGGGACACTGAAGCTTTCTTT. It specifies CASSLEARDTEAFF.